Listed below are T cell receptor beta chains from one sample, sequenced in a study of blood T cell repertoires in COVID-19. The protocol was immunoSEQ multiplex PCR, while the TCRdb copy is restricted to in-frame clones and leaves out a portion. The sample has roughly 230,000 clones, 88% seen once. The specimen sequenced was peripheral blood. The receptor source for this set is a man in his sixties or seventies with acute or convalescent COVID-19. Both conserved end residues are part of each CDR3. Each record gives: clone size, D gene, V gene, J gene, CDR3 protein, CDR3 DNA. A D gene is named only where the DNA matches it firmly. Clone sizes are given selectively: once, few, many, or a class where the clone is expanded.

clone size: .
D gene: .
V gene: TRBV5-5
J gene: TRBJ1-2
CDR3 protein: CASSFRDGNGYTF
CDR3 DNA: TGTGCCAGCAGCTTCAGGGATGGAAATGGCTACACCTTC

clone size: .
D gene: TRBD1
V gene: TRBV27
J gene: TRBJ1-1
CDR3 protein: CASSPLKGSRDRDLADTEAFF
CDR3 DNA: TGTGCCAGCAGCCCCCTTAAGGGCTCTAGGGACAGGGATCTAGCAGACACTGAAGCTTTCTTT

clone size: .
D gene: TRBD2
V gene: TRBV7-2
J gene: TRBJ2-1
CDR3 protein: CASSPGLAVYNEQFF
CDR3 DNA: TGTGCCAGCAGCCCAGGACTAGCGGTATACAATGAGCAGTTCTTC

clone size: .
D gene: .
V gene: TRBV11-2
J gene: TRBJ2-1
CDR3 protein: CASSGDWIINEQFF
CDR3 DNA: TGTGCCAGCTCGGGGGACTGGATCATCAATGAGCAGTTCTTC

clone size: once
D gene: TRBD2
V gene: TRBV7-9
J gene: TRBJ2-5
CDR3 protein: CASSARLATQETQYF
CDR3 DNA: TGTGCCAGCAGCGCCCGACTAGCGACCCAAGAGACCCAGTACTTC

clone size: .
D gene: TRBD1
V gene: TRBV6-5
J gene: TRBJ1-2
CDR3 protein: CASRNRDRGGYTF
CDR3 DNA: TGTGCCAGCAGGAACCGGGACAGGGGTGGCTACACCTTC

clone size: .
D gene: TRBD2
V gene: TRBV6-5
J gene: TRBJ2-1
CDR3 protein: CASSYSGEGYNEQFF
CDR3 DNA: TGTGCCAGCAGTTACTCGGGGGAGGGGTACAATGAGCAGTTCTTC

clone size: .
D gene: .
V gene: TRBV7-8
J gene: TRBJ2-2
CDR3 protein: CASSLGTGELFF
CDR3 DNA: TGTGCCAGCAGCTTAGGTACTGGGGAGCTGTTTTTT

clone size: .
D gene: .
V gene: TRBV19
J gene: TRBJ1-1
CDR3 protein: CASSTRDTYTEAFF
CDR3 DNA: TGTGCCAGTAGTACCCGTGACACCTACACTGAAGCTTTCTTT

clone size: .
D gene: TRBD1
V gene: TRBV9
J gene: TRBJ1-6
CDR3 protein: CASSQRQGRNSPLHF
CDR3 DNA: TGTGCCAGCAGCCAGAGACAGGGAAGAAATTCACCCCTCCACTTT

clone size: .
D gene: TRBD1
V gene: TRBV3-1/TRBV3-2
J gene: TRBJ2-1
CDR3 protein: CASSQDARGREQFF
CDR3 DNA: TGTGCCAGCAGCCAAGACGCCAGGGGGCGAGAGCAGTTCTTC

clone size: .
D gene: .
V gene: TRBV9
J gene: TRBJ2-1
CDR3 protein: CASSVEAAGSHNEQFF
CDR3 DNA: TGTGCCAGCAGCGTAGAGGCGGCAGGGTCCCACAATGAGCAGTTCTTC

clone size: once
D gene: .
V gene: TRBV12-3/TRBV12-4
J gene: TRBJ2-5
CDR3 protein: CASSPKETQYF
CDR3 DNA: TGTGCCAGCAGTCCAAAAGAGACCCAGTACTTC

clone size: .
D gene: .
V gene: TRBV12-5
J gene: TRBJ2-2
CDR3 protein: CASGLYYTGELFF
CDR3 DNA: TGTGCTAGTGGTTTGTACTACACCGGGGAGCTGTTTTTT

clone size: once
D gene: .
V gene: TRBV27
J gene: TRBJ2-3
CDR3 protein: CASSLRAGILTDTQYF
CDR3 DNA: TGTGCCAGCAGTTTAAGGGCAGGGATCCTCACAGATACGCAGTATTTT

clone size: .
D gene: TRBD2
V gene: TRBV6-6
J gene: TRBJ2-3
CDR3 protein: CASSGSGSGTDTQYF
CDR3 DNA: TGTGCCAGCAGTGGTAGCGGGAGTGGTACAGATACGCAGTATTTT

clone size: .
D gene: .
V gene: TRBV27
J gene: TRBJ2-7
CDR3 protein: CASSRLGGYEQYF
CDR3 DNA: TGTGCCAGCAGTCGATTAGGGGGTTACGAGCAGTACTTC

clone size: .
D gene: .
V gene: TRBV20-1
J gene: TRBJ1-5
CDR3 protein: CSASSGTDNQPQHF
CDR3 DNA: TGCAGTGCTAGTAGCGGGACCGACAATCAGCCCCAGCATTTT

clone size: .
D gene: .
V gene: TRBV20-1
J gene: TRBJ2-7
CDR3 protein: CSASAVTYEQYF
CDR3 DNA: TGCAGTGCTAGTGCGGTTACCTACGAGCAGTACTTC

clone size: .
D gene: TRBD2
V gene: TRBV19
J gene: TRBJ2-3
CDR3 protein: CATSIPSGREGRTDTQYF
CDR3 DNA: TGTGCCACCTCCATTCCTAGCGGGAGAGAAGGGAGGACAGATACGCAGTATTTT

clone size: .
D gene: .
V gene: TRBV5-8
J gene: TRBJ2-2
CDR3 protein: CASGPGIRNTGELFF
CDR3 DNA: TGTGCCAGCGGCCCGGGAATCCGAAACACCGGGGAGCTGTTTTTT

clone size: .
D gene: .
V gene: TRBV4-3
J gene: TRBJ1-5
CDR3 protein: CASSQYSNQSQHF
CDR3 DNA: TGCGCCAGCAGCCAATACAGCAATCAGTCCCAGCATTTT

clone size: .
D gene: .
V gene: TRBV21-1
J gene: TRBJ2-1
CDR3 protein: CASSKPKTSGGPSLSYNEQFF
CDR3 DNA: TGTGCCAGCAGCAAACCGAAGACTAGCGGGGGGCCTTCCCTCTCCTACAATGAGCAGTTCTTC

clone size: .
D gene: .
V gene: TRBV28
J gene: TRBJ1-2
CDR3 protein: CASSSQQNYGYTF
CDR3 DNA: TGTGCCAGCAGTTCCCAACAAAACTATGGCTACACCTTC

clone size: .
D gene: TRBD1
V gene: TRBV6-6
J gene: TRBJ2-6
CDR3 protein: CASSLVPLRQGTRTGANVLTF
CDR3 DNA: TGTGCCAGCAGCCTAGTCCCCCTACGACAGGGAACAAGGACTGGGGCCAACGTCCTGACTTTC

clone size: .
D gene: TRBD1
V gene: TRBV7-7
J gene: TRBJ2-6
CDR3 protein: CASSPNLGQGRANVLTF
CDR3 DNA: TGTGCCAGCAGCCCAAATCTAGGACAGGGGAGGGCCAACGTCCTGACTTTC

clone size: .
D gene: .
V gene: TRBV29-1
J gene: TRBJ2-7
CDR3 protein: CSVVPGNSYEQYF
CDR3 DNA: TGCAGCGTTGTCCCCGGGAACTCCTACGAGCAGTACTTC

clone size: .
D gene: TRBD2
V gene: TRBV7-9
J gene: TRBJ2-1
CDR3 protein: CASSFSGIYNEQFF
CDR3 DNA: TGTGCCAGCAGCTTTAGCGGGATCTACAATGAGCAGTTCTTC

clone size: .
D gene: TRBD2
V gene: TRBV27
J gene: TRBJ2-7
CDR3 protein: CASSRGLFYEQYF
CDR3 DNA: TGTGCCAGCAGTAGGGGACTATTCTACGAGCAGTACTTC

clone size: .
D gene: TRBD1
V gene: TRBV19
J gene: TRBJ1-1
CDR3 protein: CASSGTGVPPEAFF
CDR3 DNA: TGTGCCAGTAGTGGGACAGGGGTCCCTCCTGAAGCTTTCTTT

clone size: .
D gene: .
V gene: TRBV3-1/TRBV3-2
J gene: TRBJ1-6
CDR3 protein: CASSQGGPANSPLHF
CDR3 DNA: TGTGCCAGCAGCCAAGGGGGGCCAGCTAATTCACCCCTCCACTTT

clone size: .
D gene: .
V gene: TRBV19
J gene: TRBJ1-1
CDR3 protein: CASRVGGSTEAFF
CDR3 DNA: TGTGCCAGTAGAGTCGGGGGGTCGACTGAAGCTTTCTTT

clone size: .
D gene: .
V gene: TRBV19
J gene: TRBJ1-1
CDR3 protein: CASIAVGGSGRAFF
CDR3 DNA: TGTGCCAGTATTGCGGTAGGAGGGTCGGGTCGAGCTTTCTTT

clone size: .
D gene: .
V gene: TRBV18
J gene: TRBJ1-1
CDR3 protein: CASSPSQGLDTEAFF
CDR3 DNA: TGTGCCAGCTCACCCTCACAGGGTTTGGACACTGAAGCTTTCTTT

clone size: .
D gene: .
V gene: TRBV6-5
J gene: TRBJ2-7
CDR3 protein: CATRTILSYEQYF
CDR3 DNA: TGTGCCACCAGGACTATCCTCTCCTACGAGCAGTACTTC

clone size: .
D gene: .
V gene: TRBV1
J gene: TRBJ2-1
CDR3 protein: CTSSEGVLAGYNEQFF
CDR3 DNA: TGCACCAGCAGCGAAGGTGTACTAGCGGGGTACAATGAGCAGTTCTTC

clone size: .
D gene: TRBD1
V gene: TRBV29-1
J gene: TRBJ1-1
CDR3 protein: CSVLITGGISTEAFF
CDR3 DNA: TGCAGCGTTCTTATTACAGGGGGGATCTCCACTGAAGCTTTCTTT

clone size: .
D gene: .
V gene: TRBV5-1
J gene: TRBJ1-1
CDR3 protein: CASSPAPQGLIGYTEAFF
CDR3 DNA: TGCGCCAGCAGCCCGGCCCCCCAGGGGTTGATAGGGTACACTGAAGCTTTCTTT

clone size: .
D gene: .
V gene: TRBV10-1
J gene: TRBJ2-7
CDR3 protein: CASSESSRGANTYEQYF
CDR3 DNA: TGCGCCAGCAGTGAGTCGAGCAGGGGCGCGAACACCTACGAGCAGTACTTC

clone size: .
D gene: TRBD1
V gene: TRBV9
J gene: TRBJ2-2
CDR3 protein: CASSVLGTANTGELFF
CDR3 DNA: TGTGCCAGCAGCGTTTTAGGGACAGCGAACACCGGGGAGCTGTTTTTT

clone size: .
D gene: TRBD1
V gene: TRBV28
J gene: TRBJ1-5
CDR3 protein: CASRQGGGRGQPQHF
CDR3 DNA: TGTGCCAGCAGACAGGGGGGAGGGAGAGGCCAGCCCCAGCATTTT

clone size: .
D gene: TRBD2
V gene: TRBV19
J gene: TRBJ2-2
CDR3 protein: CASRRSTSDTGELFF
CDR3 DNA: TGTGCCAGTAGGAGGTCGACTAGCGACACCGGGGAGCTGTTTTTT

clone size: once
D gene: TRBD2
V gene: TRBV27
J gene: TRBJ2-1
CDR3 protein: CASSLFGTSPGEQFF
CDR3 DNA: TGTGCCAGCAGTTTATTCGGGACTAGTCCGGGTGAGCAGTTCTTC